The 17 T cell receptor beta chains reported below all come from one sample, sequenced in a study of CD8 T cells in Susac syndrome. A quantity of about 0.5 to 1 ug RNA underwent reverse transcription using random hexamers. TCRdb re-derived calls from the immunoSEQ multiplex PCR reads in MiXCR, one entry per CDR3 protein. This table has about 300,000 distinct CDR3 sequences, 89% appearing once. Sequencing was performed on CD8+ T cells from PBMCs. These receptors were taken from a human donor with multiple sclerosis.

Here the CDR3 DNA reads TGTGCCAGCAGCCCCGAAGGGCCCACCAGTCCCATATATTTT. Protein: CASSPEGPTSPIYF. The chain has TRBV9 and TRBJ1-3; D gene uncertain. The CDR3 has 14 residues. The germline gives CDR1 SGDLS, CDR2 YYNGEE. The ends were cut back, 4 bases at V and 11 bases at J, with 19 bases in the middle.

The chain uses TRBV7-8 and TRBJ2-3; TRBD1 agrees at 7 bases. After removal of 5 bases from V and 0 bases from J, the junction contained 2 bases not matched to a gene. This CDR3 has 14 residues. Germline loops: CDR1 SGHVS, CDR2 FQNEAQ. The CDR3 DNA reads TGTGCCAGCAGCAACAGGGGTAGCACAGATACGCAGTATTTT. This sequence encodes CASSNRGSTDTQYF. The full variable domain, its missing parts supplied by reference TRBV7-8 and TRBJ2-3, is GAGVSQSPRYKVAKRGQDVALRCDPISGHVSLFWYQQALGQGPEFLTYFQNEAQLDKSGLPSDRFFAERPEGSVSTLKIQRTQQEDSAVYLCASSNRGSTDTQYFGPGTRLTVL.

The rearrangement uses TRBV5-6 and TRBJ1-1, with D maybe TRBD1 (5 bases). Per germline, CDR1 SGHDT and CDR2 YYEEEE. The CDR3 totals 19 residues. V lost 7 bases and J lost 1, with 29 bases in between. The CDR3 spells CASQTTVTGLRWRNTEAFF. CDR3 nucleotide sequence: TGTGCCAGCCAAACGACAGTTACTGGATTGAGGTGGAGGAACACTGAAGCTTTCTTT.

The CDR3, as DNA: TGTGCCAGCAGCTTATGGCAGGGGGCGCTGGATGAGCAGTTCTTC. Encoded protein: CASSLWQGALDEQFF. This sequence joins TRBV7-9 and TRBJ2-1, with 8 positions matching TRBD1. The CDR3 contains 15 residues. V lost 2 bases to trimming and J lost 8 bases; unmatched junction nucleotides: 8. Germline V gene data show CDR1 as SEHNR and CDR2 as FQNEAQ (reference sequence).

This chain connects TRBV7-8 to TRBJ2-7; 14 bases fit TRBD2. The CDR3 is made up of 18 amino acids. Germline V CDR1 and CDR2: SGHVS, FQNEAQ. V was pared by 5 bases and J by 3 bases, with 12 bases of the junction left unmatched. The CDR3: CASSLRLAGGPVDYEQYF. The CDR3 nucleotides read TGTGCCAGCAGCCTCCGACTAGCGGGAGGGCCGGTCGACTACGAGCAGTACTTC.

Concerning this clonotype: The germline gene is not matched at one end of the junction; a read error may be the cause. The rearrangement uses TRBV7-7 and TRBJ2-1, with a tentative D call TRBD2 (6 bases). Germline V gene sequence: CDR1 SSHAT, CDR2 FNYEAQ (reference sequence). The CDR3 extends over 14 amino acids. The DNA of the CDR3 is TGTGCTAGCAGCTTAGCGGCGGAGGGTCGTGAGCAGTTCTTC. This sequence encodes CASSLAAEGREQFF.

For the CDR3, the DNA is TGCGCCAGCAGCTACCGGGACAGGGTCCAAGAGACCCAGTACTTC. Translated, it gives CASSYRDRVQETQYF. The chain is built from TRBV4-1 and TRBJ2-5, with TRBD1 matching 9 bases. This CDR3 has 15 amino acids. Germline assignment: CDR1 MGHRA and CDR2 YSYEKL. With V trimmed by 5 bases and J by 1 base, 5 bases remained unmatched.

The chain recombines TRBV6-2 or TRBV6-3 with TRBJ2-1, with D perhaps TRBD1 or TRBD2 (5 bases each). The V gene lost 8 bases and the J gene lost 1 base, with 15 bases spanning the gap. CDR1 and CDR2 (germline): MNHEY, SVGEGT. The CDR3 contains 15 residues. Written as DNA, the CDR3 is TGTGCCAGCCGTCGAGGGGTGGGATCCTACAATGAGCAGTTCTTC. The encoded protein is CASRRGVGSYNEQFF.

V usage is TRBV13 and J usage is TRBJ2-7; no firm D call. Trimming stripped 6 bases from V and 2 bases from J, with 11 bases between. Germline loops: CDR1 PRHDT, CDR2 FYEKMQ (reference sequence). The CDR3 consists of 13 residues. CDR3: CASRSSPTYEQYF. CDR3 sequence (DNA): TGTGCCAGCAGAAGTAGCCCTACCTACGAGCAGTACTTC.

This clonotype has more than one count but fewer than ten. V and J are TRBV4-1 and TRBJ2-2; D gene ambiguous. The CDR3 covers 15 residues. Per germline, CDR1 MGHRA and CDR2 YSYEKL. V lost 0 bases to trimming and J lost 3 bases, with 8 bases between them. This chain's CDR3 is CASSQEGRYTGELFF. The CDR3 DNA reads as TGCGCCAGCAGCCAAGAGGGCAGGTACACCGGGGAGCTGTTTTTT.

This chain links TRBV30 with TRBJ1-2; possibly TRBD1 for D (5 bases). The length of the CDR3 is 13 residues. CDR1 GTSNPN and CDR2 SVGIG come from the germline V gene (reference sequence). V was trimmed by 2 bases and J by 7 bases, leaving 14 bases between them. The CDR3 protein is CAWSTTAGGGYTF. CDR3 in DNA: TGTGCCTGGAGTACGACAGCCGGGGGTGGCTACACCTTC.

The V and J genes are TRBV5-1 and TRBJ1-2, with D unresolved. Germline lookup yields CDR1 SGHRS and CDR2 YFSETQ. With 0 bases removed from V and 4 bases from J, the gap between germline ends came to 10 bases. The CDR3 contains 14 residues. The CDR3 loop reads CASSLEGGSYGYTF. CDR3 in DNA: TGCGCCAGCAGCTTGGAGGGCGGCAGCTATGGCTACACCTTC.

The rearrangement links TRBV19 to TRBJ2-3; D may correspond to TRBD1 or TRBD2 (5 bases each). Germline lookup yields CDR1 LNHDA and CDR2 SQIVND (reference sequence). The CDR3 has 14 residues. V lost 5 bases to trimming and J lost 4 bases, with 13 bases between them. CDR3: CASSGVGPADTQYF. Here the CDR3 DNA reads TGTGCCAGTAGTGGAGTGGGACCCGCAGATACGCAGTATTTT.

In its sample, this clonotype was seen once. The CDR3 spells CASSQPPWTGLPEQFF. In nucleotides, the CDR3 is TGTGCCAGCAGCCAACCACCCTGGACAGGGCTCCCTGAGCAGTTCTTC. This chain uses TRBV3-1 with TRBJ2-1, with TRBD1 matching over 8 bases. Germline V gene sequence: CDR1 LGHDT, CDR2 YNNKEL (reference sequence). V shed 2 bases, J shed 9 bases, and the junction held 12 bases outside the gene matches. This CDR3 has 16 residues.

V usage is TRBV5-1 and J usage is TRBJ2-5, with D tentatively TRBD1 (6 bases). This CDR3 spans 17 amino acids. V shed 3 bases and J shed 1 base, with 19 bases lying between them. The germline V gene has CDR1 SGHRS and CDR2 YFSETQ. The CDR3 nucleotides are TGCGCCAGCAGCTGGAATACAGGGTTGACGGTCCAAGAGACCCAGTACTTC. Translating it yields CASSWNTGLTVQETQYF. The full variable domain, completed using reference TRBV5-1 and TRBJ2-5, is KAGVTQTPRYLIKTRGQQVTLSCSPISGHRSVSWYQQTPGQGLQFLFEYFSETQRNKGNFPGRFSGRQFSNSRSEMNVSTLELGDSALYLCASSWNTGLTVQETQYFGPGTRLLVL.

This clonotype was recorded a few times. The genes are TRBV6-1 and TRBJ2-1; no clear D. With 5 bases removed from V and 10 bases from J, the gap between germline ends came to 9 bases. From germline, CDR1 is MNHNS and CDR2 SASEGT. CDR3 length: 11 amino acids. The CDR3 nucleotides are TGTGCCAGCAGTCCTCTAGGGGAGCAGTTCTTC. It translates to CASSPLGEQFF.

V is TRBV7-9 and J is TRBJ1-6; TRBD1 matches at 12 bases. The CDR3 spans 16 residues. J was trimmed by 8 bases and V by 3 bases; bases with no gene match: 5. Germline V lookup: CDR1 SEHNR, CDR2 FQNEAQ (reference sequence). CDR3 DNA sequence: TGTGCCAGCAGCTTTACCGGGACAGGGGGCCATTCACCCCTCCACTTT. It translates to CASSFTGTGGHSPLHF.